This TCR beta chain was captured by sequencing in a study of control samples from healthy donors and cancer patients. The protocol was immunoSEQ multiplex PCR, while the TCRdb copy is restricted to in-frame clones and leaves out a portion. This sample contains approximately 190,000 clones. The receptor was derived from a woman in her twenties or thirties in good health. Sequenced material: blood.

The CDR3 region has the DNA TGTGCCACCAGCAGAGATTTGAGCGACCCCGGCTCAGATACGCAGTATTTT. Amino acids: CATSRDLSDPGSDTQYF. The chain carries TRBV15 and TRBJ2-3; no clear D. The length of the CDR3 is 17 residues. CDR1 LNHNV and CDR2 YYDKDF come from the germline V gene (reference sequence). V was trimmed by 0 bases and J by 4 bases, leaving 17 bases between them. The full variable domain, completed using reference TRBV15 and TRBJ2-3, is DAMVIQNPRYQVTQFGKPVTLSCSQTLNHNVMYWYQQKSSQAPKLLFHYYDKDFNNEADTPDNFQSRRPNTSFCFLDIRSPGLGDTAMYLCATSRDLSDPGSDTQYFGPGTRLTVL.